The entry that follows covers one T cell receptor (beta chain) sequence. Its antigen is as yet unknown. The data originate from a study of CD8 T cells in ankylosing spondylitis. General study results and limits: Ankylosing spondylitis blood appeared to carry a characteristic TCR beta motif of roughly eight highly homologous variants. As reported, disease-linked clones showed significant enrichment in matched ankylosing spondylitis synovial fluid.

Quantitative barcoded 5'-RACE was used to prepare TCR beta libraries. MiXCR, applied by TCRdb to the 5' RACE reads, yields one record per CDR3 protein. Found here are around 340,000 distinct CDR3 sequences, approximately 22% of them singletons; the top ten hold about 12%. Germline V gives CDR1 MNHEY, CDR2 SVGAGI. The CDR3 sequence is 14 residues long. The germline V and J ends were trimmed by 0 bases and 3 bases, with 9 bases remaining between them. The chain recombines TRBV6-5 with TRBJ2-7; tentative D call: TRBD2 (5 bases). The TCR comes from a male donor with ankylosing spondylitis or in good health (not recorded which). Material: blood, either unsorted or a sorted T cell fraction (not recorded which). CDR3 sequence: CASSYSRGFYEQYF. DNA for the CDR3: TGTGCCAGCAGTTACTCTCGCGGGTTCTACGAGCAGTACTTC.